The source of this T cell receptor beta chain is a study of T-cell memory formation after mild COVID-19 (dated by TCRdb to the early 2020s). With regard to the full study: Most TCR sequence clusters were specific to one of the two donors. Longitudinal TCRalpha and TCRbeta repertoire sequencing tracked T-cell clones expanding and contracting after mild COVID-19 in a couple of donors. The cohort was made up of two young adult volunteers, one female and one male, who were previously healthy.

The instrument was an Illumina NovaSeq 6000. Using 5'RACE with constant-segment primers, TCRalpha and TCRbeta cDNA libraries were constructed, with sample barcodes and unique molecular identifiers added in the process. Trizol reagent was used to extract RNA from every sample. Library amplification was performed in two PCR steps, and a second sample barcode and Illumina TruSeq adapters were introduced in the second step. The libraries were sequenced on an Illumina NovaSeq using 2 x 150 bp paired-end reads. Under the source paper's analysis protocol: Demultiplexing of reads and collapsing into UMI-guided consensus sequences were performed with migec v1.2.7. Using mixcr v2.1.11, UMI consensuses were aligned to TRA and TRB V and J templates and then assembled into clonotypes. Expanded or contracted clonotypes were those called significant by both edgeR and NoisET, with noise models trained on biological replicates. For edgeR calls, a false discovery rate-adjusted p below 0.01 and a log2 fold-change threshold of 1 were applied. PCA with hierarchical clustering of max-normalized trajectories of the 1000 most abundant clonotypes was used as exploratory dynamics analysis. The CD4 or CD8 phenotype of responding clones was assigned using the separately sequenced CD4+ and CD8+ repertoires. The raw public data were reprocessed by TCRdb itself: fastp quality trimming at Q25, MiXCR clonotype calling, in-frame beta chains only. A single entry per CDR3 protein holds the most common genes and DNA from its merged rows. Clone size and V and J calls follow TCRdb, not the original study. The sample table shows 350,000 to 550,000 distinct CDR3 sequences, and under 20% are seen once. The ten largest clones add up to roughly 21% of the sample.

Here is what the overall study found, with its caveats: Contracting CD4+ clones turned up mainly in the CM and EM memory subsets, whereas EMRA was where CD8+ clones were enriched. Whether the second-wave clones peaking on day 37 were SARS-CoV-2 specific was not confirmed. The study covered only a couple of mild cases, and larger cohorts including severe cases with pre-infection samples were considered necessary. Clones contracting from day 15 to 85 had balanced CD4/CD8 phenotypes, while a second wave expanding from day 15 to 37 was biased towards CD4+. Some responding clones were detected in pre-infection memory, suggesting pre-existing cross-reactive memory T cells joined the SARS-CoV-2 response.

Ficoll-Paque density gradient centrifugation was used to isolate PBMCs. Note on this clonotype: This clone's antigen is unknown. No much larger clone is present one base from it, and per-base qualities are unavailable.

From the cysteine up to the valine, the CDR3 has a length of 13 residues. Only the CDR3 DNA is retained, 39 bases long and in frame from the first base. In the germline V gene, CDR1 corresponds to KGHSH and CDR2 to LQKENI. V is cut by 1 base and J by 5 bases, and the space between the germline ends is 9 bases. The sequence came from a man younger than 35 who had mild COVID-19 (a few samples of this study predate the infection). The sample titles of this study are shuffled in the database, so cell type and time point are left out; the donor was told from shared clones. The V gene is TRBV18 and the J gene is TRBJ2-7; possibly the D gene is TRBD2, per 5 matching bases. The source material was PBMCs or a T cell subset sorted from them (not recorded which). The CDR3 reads CASSPLLGDEQYV. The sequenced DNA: TGTGCCAGCTCACCACTTCTCGGGGACGAGCAGTACGTC.